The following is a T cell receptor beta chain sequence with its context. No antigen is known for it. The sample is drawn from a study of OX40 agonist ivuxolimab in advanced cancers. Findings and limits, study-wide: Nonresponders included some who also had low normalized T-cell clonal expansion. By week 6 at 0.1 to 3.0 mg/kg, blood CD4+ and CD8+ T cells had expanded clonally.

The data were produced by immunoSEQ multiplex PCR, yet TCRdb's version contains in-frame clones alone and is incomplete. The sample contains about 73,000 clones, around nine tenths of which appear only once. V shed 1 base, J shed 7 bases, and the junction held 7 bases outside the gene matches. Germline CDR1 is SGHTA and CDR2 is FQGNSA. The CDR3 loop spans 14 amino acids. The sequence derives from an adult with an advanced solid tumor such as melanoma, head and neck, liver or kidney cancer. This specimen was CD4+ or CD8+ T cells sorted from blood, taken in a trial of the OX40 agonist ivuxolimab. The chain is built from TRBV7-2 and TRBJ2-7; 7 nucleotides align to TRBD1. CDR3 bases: TGTGCCAGCAGCTTAGACTACAGGGGCTGGGAGCAGTACTTC. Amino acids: CASSLDYRGWEQYF.